The source of this T cell receptor beta chain is a study of spatial heterogeneity in lung cancer (dated by TCRdb to the late 2010s). Regarding the study in general: Beta-chain transcripts were consistently detected in greater numbers than alpha-chain transcripts, which likely reflects a higher abundance of beta-chain transcripts. At surgery, 200 or so tumor regions, almost 65 matched nontumor lung samples and 56 PBMC samples were TCR-sequenced for both alpha and beta chains. In the raw uncorrected reads, each unique combination of TCR and UMI appeared on average more than ten times. The study linked features of the TCR repertoire to counts of nonsynonymous mutations, which were determined by whole-exome sequencing of tumor tissue. TCR alpha and beta repertoires were quantitatively compared across multiple tumor regions, matched nontumor lung and blood in non-small cell lung cancer.

This clonotype occurred many times. This receptor's antigen is unknown. Base-call qualities are not available, and no considerably larger clone is one nucleotide away. Study-wide findings and limitations: Additional single-cell paired TCR alpha and beta sequencing was considered necessary to confirm, at a functional level, the hypothesis that regional TCRs recognize regional mutations. Ubiquitous expanded tumor TCRs showed up in blood more often at tumor resection than at routine follow-up.

CDR1 and CDR2 were assigned from the germline V gene as MDHEN and SYDVKM. There are 15 amino acids in the CDR3, from cysteine to phenylalanine inclusive. Kept here is only the CDR3 DNA, which spans 45 bases and is read in frame from base 1. V is shortened by 5 bases, J by 10 bases, and the region joining them spans 21 bases. The time point label for this specimen denotes: sample taken at primary tumor resection. Whole RNA extracted from tumor and nontumor lung tissue, or from cryopreserved PBMC samples, was used for TCR sequencing without cell sorting. The donors were more than 65 patients from the lung TRACERx cohort who had early-stage, untreated non-small cell lung cancer. Patients were selected for TCR sequencing only if sufficient RNA was available from at least two tumor regions. Library creation used 5' RACE. The sample was run on a NextSeq 500. The TCR library protocol attached a unique molecular identifier to each TCR cDNA molecule to allow correction of PCR and sequencing errors. From the authors' description of their analysis: Decombinator tools were used for TCR identification, UMI-based error correction and CDR3 extraction. Expanded TCRs were defined as those above a frequency of 2 per 1,000, corresponding to the top 1% of the tumor frequency distribution. Each repertoire was subsampled 100 times to 5,000 TCRs, after which Renyi diversity was computed with the R vegan package. CDR3 similarity networks were built from amino acid triplet string-kernel similarity, connecting CDR3s with pairwise similarity above 0.82. The public reads were reanalyzed by TCRdb: fastp trimming at Q25, MiXCR alignment, in-frame beta chains only. Identical CDR3 proteins give one entry, which carries the most common genes and DNA. The V and J calls here are based on TCRdb, not the publication. The sample includes tens of thousands of distinct CDR3 sequences, with about 12% observed a single time. The ten largest clones capture just over 40% of the sample.

This TCR was sampled from a male donor with early-stage non-small cell lung cancer. Sample: PBMCs, taken at surgery. This receptor chain uses TRBV28 and TRBJ1-5, with the D gene not confidently named. CDR3 loop: CASSLTRGALFPQHF. The DNA is TGTGCCAGCAGTCTCACACGTGGTGCCCTCTTTCCCCAGCATTTT.